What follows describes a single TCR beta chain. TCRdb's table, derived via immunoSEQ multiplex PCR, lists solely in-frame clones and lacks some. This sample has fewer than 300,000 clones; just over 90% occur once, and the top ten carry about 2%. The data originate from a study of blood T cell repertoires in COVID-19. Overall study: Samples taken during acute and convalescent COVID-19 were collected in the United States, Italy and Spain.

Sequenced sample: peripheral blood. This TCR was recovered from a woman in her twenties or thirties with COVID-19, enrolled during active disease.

In DNA, the CDR3 is TGCGCCAGCAGCCAAGGACAGGGCCGATTCTCCTACGAGCAGTACTTC. This translates into CASSQGQGRFSYEQYF. V is TRBV4-1 and J is TRBJ2-7; 7 nucleotides line up with TRBD1. This CDR3 is 16 amino acids long. Trimming cost V 1 base and J 0 bases; bases outside gene matches: 6. Germline V CDR1 and CDR2: MGHRA, YSYEKL.